The 9 T cell receptor beta chains listed next were all sequenced from one sample in a study of CXCR3-negative and CXCR3-positive naive CD8 T cells. These receptors have no identified antigens. The TRB libraries of cDNA were built by UMI-labeled 5' RACE. TCRdb reanalyzed the 5' RACE reads and collapses them to one entry per CDR3 protein, without DNA. This table holds approximately 65,000 distinct CDR3 sequences. Study-level points and caveats: Against CXCR3-negative naive cells, CXCR3-positive naive cells showed more hydrophobic TRB CDR3s.

Sequencing used naive CXCR3+ CD8+ T cells from blood. Documented subset: CD45RO-CCR7+CD27+CD95- naive CD8+ T cells expressing CXCR3 (TNR3+). These receptors came from a human donor in good health. Some clones in this sample may be carry-over from other donors' samples.

J is TRBJ2-1 and V is TRBV29-1; the TCRdb D gene call, TRBD1, has no DNA to confirm it. The CDR3 spans 14 residues. Germline lookup yields CDR1 SQVTM and CDR2 ANQGSEA. The CDR3 is CSVDRGEDDNEQFF.

V usage is TRBV11-2 and J usage is TRBJ2-7. CDR1 is SGHAT, CDR2 FQNNGV, per germline. CDR3 length equals 15 residues. The chain's CDR3 is CASSLVWGDSYEQYF.

The chain combines TRBV29-1 with TRBJ2-7; TCRdb reports TRBD2, a call that lacks DNA to check it against. This CDR3 has 15 amino acids. CDR1 and CDR2 from the germline V gene are SQVTM and ANQGSEA. This chain's CDR3 is CSVGGLDVGLDEQYF.

V gene TRBV2 combines with J gene TRBJ2-2. The V gene's germline CDR1 is SNHLY and CDR2 FYNNEI. This CDR3 has 14 residues. The CDR3 spells CASSALATTGELFF.

The J gene is TRBJ1-4, the V gene TRBV12-3 or TRBV12-4. This CDR3 is 13 amino acids long. The CDR3 sequence: CASSPTGPGSGFF.

The chain employs TRBV15 and TRBJ2-7; TCRdb lists TRBD2, though no DNA is available to test this call. This CDR3 is built from 14 residues. Germline V gene lookup returns CDR1 LNHNV and CDR2 YYDKDF (reference sequence). CDR3: CATSRVGPAYEQYF.

The chain links TRBV7-9 to TRBJ2-7; TCRdb selects TRBD1, and the lack of DNA leaves this call unchecked. CDR3 length equals 15 residues. CDR1 SEHNR and CDR2 FQNEAQ come from the germline V gene (reference sequence). CDR3 sequence reads: CASSLRETGGYEQYF. The full variable domain, with the rest looked up from reference TRBV7-9 and TRBJ2-7, is DTGVSQNPRHKITKRGQNVTFRCDPISEHNRLYWYRQTLGQGPEFLTYFQNEAQLEKSRLLSDRFSAERPKGSFSTLEIQRTEQGDSAMYLCASSLRETGGYEQYFGPGTRLTVT.

The CDR3 sequence: CSVLEGRGNTIYF. V usage is TRBV29-1 and J usage is TRBJ1-3. The germline V gene has CDR1 SQVTM and CDR2 ANQGSEA. This CDR3 contains 13 residues.

The rearrangement joins TRBV2 to TRBJ2-7; TCRdb's assignment of TRBD1 cannot be checked, as there is no DNA. Germline lookup yields CDR1 SNHLY and CDR2 FYNNEI. The CDR3 has 17 residues. CDR3 sequence: CASSGRDTGLPVYEQYF. The whole variable domain, filled in from reference TRBV2 and TRBJ2-7, reads EPEVTQTPSHQVTQMGQEVILRCVPISNHLYFYWYRQILGQKVEFLVSFYNNEISEKSEIFDDQFSVERPDGSNFTLKIRSTKLEDSAMYFCASSGRDTGLPVYEQYFGPGTRLTVT.